One sample yielded the 8 T cell receptor beta chains listed below, sequenced in a study of blood T cell repertoires in COVID-19. Measured with immunoSEQ multiplex PCR; TCRdb has only the in-frame clones, and not every one. The table lists roughly 190,000 clones, roughly 76% of them singletons. Sequencing was carried out using peripheral blood. These TCRs come from a woman in her 40s with COVID-19, enrolled during active disease.

The chain uses TRBV5-1 and TRBJ2-1; TRBD1 matches at 9 bases. CDR1 and CDR2 (germline): SGHRS, YFSETQ. V was pared by 3 bases and J by 15 bases, with 4 bases of the junction left unmatched. This CDR3 has 11 residues. This CDR3 is CASSWGQGLFF. CDR3 sequence (DNA): TGCGCCAGCAGCTGGGGACAGGGACTGTTCTTC.

This clone has just a few counts. This chain uses TRBV5-1 with TRBJ2-1, with 7 bases that match TRBD1. From germline, CDR1 is SGHRS and CDR2 YFSETQ. The CDR3 loop spans 14 amino acids. Losses at the gene ends were 6 bases for V and 0 bases for J; bases not matched to a gene: 3. In DNA form, the CDR3 reads TGCGCCAGCACGGACAGGAGCTCCTACAATGAGCAGTTCTTC. This codes for CASTDRSSYNEQFF.

The chain is built from TRBV3-1 (or the pseudogene TRBV3-2) and TRBJ2-2; no firm D call. This CDR3 has 15 amino acids. The V and J ends lost 4 bases and 6 bases respectively, with 15 bases between them. Germline V CDR1 and CDR2: LGHDT, YNNKEL (reference sequence). The CDR3 DNA reads as TGTGCCAGCAGCCCGATCATTCAGGCTGCCGGGGAGCTGTTTTTT. Amino acids: CASSPIIQAAGELFF.

The CDR3 DNA sequence: TGTGCAAGTCGCCAAGGCGGGGGGCTCTCCTACGAGCAGTACTTC. Amino acids: CASRQGGGLSYEQYF. The chain links TRBV12-2 to TRBJ2-7; TRBD2 reflects the table's D call only, with no check against the DNA. TRBV12-2 is listed as a pseudogene. The CDR3 length is 15 residues.

The V call is TRBV10-3, the J call TRBJ1-2, with D maybe TRBD1 (6 bases). Germline CDR1 and CDR2: ENHRY and SYGVKD. The CDR3 is made up of 13 amino acids. The V and J ends lost 6 bases and 8 bases respectively, with 16 bases between them. CDR3 sequence reads: CAISRDTTRGYTF. The CDR3, as DNA: TGTGCCATCAGCCGGGACACTACTCGGGGCTACACCTTC.

The chain links TRBV30 to TRBJ2-3, with 8 bases fitting TRBD2. CDR3 length: 15 amino acids. V was pared by 7 bases and J by 4 bases, with 13 bases of the junction left unmatched. Germline lookup yields CDR1 GTSNPN and CDR2 SVGIG (reference sequence). The CDR3 here is CAYIAGPTGADTQYF. In DNA, the CDR3 is TGTGCCTACATAGCGGGACCCACAGGCGCAGATACGCAGTATTTT.

The rearrangement joins TRBV7-9 to TRBJ2-1; 9 nucleotides line up with TRBD1. CDR3 length equals 16 residues. Germline loops: CDR1 SEHNR, CDR2 FQNEAQ (reference sequence). With 2 bases clipped from V and 3 bases from J, the junction kept 5 bases outside the gene matches. The CDR3 DNA reads TGTGCCAGCAGCTTACCACCGGGACAGGGCTACAATGAGCAGTTCTTC. Its protein is CASSLPPGQGYNEQFF.

The chain joins TRBV4-2 to TRBJ2-1, with a possible D match to TRBD2 (5 bases). CDR3 size: 14 residues. Trimming removed 1 base from V and 5 bases from J, with 9 bases in between. Germline V CDR1 and CDR2: LGHNA, YNFKEQ. CDR3 amino acids: CASSQGTGNNEQFF. The CDR3 DNA follows: TGTGCCAGCAGCCAAGGGACGGGGAACAATGAGCAGTTCTTC.